This T cell receptor (beta chain) was identified in a study of blood T cell repertoires in COVID-19. As for the study in general: The origin of the acute and convalescent COVID-19 samples was the United States, Italy and Spain. Sample material is recorded as cDNA or gDNA derived from T cells, B-cell-depleted T cells, or PBMCs.

Here immunoSEQ multiplex PCR was the method, and the copy in TCRdb shows in-frame clones only, minus some. This sample has some 45,000 clones, with about 90% found just once. Sequenced: peripheral blood. This receptor was obtained from a man aged 65 to 85 with active COVID-19.

The CDR3 bases are TGTGCCTGGAGCCGGACTAGCGGGGTAGCAGATACGCAGTATTTT. Amino acid sequence: CAWSRTSGVADTQYF. The chain links TRBV30 to TRBJ2-3; the match to TRBD2 covers 12 bases. Germline-derived CDR1 and CDR2 are GTSNPN and SVGIG (reference sequence). The CDR3 has 15 amino acids. J gave up 4 bases and V 3 bases, and 5 bases lay outside the gene matches.